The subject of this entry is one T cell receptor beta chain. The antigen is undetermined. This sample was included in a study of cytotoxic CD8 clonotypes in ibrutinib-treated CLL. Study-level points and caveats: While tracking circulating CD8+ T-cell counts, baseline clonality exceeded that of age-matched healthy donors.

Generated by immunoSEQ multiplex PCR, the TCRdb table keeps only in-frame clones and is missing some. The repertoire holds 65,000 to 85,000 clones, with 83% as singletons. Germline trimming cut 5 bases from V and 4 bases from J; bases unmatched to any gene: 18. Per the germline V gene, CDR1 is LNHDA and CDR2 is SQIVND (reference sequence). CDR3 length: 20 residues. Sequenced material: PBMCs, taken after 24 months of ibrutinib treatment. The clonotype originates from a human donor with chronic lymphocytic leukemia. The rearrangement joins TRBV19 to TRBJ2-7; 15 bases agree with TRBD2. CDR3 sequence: CASSAPPGLAGGPVGYEQYF. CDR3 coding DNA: TGTGCCAGTAGTGCACCCCCCGGACTAGCGGGAGGGCCTGTAGGGTACGAGCAGTACTTC. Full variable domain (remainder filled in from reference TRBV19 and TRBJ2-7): DGGITQSPKYLFRKEGQNVTLSCEQNLNHDAMYWYRQDPGQGLRLIYYSQIVNDFQKGDIAEGYSVSREKKESFPLTVTSAQKNPTAFYLCASSAPPGLAGGPVGYEQYFGPGTRLTVT.